The clone carrying this T cell receptor (beta chain) was detected many times. The data derive from a study of cytomegalovirus exposure and HLA in healthy donors. V was shortened by 4 bases and J by 6 bases, with 16 bases between the two germline ends. The CDR3 has 14 residues. Germline V CDR1 and CDR2: MDHEN, SYDVKM. The PCR used 60 Vbeta and 13 Jbeta primers. Profiling relied on immunoSEQ multiplex PCR, and the TCRdb table lists in-frame clones only, not all of them. The sample holds about 200,000 clones, 70% to 90% seen once. The V call is TRBV28, the J call TRBJ2-7; weak D call: TRBD1 (6 bases). This TCR was recovered from a woman aged 25 to 39 in good health and CMV-seronegative. Sequencing was carried out using PBMCs. CDR3 sequence (DNA): TGTGCCAGCAGTTCGACAGGTTTATCGTCCGAGCAGTACTTC. Its protein product is CASSSTGLSSEQYF.